A selection of T cell receptor beta chains follows, all from one sample in a study of cytomegalovirus exposure and HLA in healthy donors. Assay: immunoSEQ multiplex PCR; the TCRdb copy retains only in-frame clones and omits some. The sample lists roughly 99,000 clones, approximately 79% occurring once. Input material: PBMCs. The source is a man aged 18-30 years in good health and CMV-seronegative. The CDR3 runs from the conserved cysteine through the conserved F or W. The order of the fields is D gene, J gene, clone size, V gene, CDR3 protein, CDR3 DNA. A D gene is named only where the DNA matches it firmly. Clone size is stated in some rows and not others, as once, few, many or a class when expanded.

TRBD1 TRBJ2-2 NA TRBV2 CASSDRGQSNTGELFF TGTGCCAGCAGCGACAGGGGACAGTCGAACACCGGGGAGCTGTTTTTT
NA TRBJ2-7 NA TRBV2 CASSEAGRLYEQYF TGTGCCAGCAGTGAAGCGGGGCGACTCTACGAGCAGTACTTC
NA TRBJ1-4 NA TRBV4-3 CASSQDSAGGGEKLFF TGCGCCAGCAGCCAAGATAGCGCAGGTGGTGGGGAAAAACTGTTTTTT
TRBD2 TRBJ2-1 NA TRBV5-1 CASSLVGGGAGNEQFF TGCGCCAGCAGCTTGGTTGGCGGGGGGGCTGGTAATGAGCAGTTCTTC
TRBD2 TRBJ2-1 NA TRBV7-2 CASSLRALAARGEQFF TGTGCCAGCAGCTTACGGGCGCTAGCGGCCCGGGGTGAGCAGTTCTTC
NA TRBJ1-2 NA TRBV7-9 CASAGPTGGGDYGYTF TGTGCCAGCGCAGGACCGACAGGAGGGGGGGACTATGGCTACACCTTC
NA TRBJ1-6 once TRBV28 CASSPRSGVNNSPLHF TGTGCCAGCAGCCCTCGTTCGGGGGTGAATAATTCACCCCTCCACTTT
NA TRBJ1-2 few TRBV7-9 CASSLGGEMDGYTF TGTGCCAGCAGCTTAGGAGGAGAGATGGATGGCTACACCTTC
NA TRBJ2-5 NA TRBV14 CASSRLGTGNQETQYF TGTGCCAGCAGCCGCCTAGGAACAGGCAACCAGGAGACCCAGTACTTC
NA TRBJ1-2 NA TRBV6-1 CASSAQVGPGGYTF TGTGCCAGCAGTGCACAGGTTGGTCCAGGTGGCTACACCTTC
NA TRBJ1-1 few TRBV7-3 CASSLRSTGEAFF TGTGCCAGCAGCTTACGGTCTACAGGTGAAGCTTTCTTT
TRBD1 TRBJ2-5 once TRBV11-3 CASSPRTGRGETQYF TGTGCCAGCAGCCCGCGGACAGGAAGAGGCGAGACCCAGTACTTC
NA TRBJ2-3 few TRBV15 CATSRASSVQTDTQYF TGTGCCACCAGCAGAGCCTCGAGTGTACAGACAGATACGCAGTATTTT
NA TRBJ2-1 NA TRBV7-2 CASSPGTPSSYNEQFF TGTGCCAGCAGCCCCGGGACTCCGAGCTCCTACAATGAGCAGTTCTTC
NA TRBJ2-1 NA TRBV29-1 CSVVGAVNEQFF TGCAGCGTTGTAGGGGCGGTAAATGAGCAGTTCTTC
TRBD1 TRBJ2-7 NA TRBV5-4 CASSWGQGTYEQYF TGTGCCAGCAGCTGGGGACAGGGAACCTACGAGCAGTACTTC
NA TRBJ1-1 NA TRBV27 CASSPLGGGNTEAFF TGTGCCAGCAGTCCCCTAGGGGGGGGGAACACTGAAGCTTTCTTT
NA TRBJ1-1 NA TRBV6-5 CASSSRGWGGTEAFF TGTGCCAGCAGCTCGCGGGGATGGGGGGGGACTGAAGCCTTCTTT
NA TRBJ1-1 NA TRBV6-6 CASSDPGWDTEAFF TGTGCCAGCAGTGACCCGGGTTGGGACACTGAAGCTTTCTTT
NA TRBJ2-5 NA TRBV28 CASSLQLSETQYF TGTGCCAGCAGTTTACAATTGAGTGAGACCCAGTACTTC
NA TRBJ1-1 few TRBV6-4 CASKAQGNMNTEAFF TGTGCCAGCAAGGCTCAGGGGAACATGAACACTGAAGCTTTCTTT
TRBD2 TRBJ2-5 once TRBV2 CASSGASGGRYQETQYF TGTGCCAGCAGTGGGGCTAGCGGGGGGAGGTACCAAGAGACCCAGTACTTC
TRBD2 TRBJ2-7 NA TRBV9 CASSVGLAGWEQYF TGTGCCAGCAGCGTAGGACTAGCGGGGTGGGAGCAGTACTTC
NA TRBJ2-5 NA TRBV28 CASSLGGGGIGETQYF TGTGCCAGCAGTTTAGGGGGTGGGGGCATTGGGGAGACCCAGTACTTC
TRBD2 TRBJ2-2 NA TRBV19 CASSRTSHTGELFF TGTGCCAGTAGTAGGACTAGCCACACCGGGGAGCTGTTTTTT
TRBD1 TRBJ2-1 NA TRBV12-5 CASGTTDRGDYNEQFF TGTGCTAGTGGGACTACCGACAGGGGGGACTACAATGAGCAGTTCTTC
TRBD1 TRBJ1-5 NA TRBV27 CASTLTGGGQPQHF TGTGCCAGCACCCTGACAGGGGGAGGTCAGCCCCAGCATTTT
TRBD1 TRBJ2-5 NA TRBV4-2 CASSQDHGTGGETQYF TGTGCCAGCAGCCAAGATCACGGGACAGGGGGAGAGACCCAGTACTTC
TRBD1 TRBJ1-5 NA TRBV18 CASSRVKASLQGVGQPQHF TGTGCCAGCTCACGCGTGAAAGCCTCGCTGCAGGGGGTAGGACAGCCCCAGCATTTT
TRBD1 TRBJ1-2 once TRBV6-6 CASSHLGTVLLYGYTF TGTGCCAGCAGTCACCTCGGGACAGTGTTACTGTATGGCTACACCTTC
NA TRBJ1-2 NA TRBV7-8 CASSTGSQGILTGYTF TGTGCCAGCAGTACCGGGTCACAGGGTATCTTAACCGGCTACACCTTC
NA TRBJ2-3 NA TRBV5-4 CASSFPGLVTDTQYF TGTGCCAGCAGCTTTCCGGGACTTGTCACAGATACGCAGTATTTT
TRBD1 TRBJ1-2 NA TRBV11-1 CASSRTGTGLTYGYTF TGTGCCAGCAGCCGTACCGGGACAGGGTTAACCTATGGCTACACCTTC
TRBD1 TRBJ2-7 NA TRBV27 CASSLGQGGEQYF TGTGCCAGCAGTTTGGGACAGGGGGGCGAGCAGTACTTC
NA TRBJ2-7 NA TRBV11-2 CASSPYSYEQYF TGTGCCAGCAGCCCGTACTCCTACGAGCAGTACTTC
TRBD1 TRBJ2-7 few TRBV5-1 CASSFDRAYEQYF TGCGCCAGCAGCTTTGACAGGGCCTACGAGCAGTACTTC
NA TRBJ1-4 NA TRBV7-2 CASSPRRGRATNEKLFF TGTGCCAGCAGCCCCCGGCGGGGCAGAGCAACTAATGAAAAACTGTTTTTT
NA TRBJ1-6 NA TRBV5-4 CASSLLQINSPLHF TGTGCCAGCAGCTTGCTCCAGATTAATTCACCCCTCCACTTT
TRBD1 TRBJ1-1 NA TRBV18 CASSRQGAGTEAFF TGTGCCAGCTCCCGACAGGGGGCGGGCACTGAAGCTTTCTTT
NA TRBJ1-1 NA TRBV7-9 CASSLSAGAGGAEAFF TGTGCCAGCAGCTTATCTGCGGGTGCGGGAGGCGCTGAAGCTTTCTTT
NA TRBJ2-7 NA TRBV18 CASSPRNGIRGEQYF TGTGCCAGCTCACCACGCAACGGGATAAGGGGGGAGCAGTACTTC
NA TRBJ2-7 few TRBV6-5 CASSYEASDEQYF TGTGCCAGCAGTTACGAGGCCAGCGACGAGCAGTACTTC
NA TRBJ1-3 once TRBV6-5 CACRRGSSGNTIYF TGTGCCTGCCGGCGGGGCTCCTCTGGAAACACCATATATTTT
NA TRBJ1-5 NA TRBV5-6 CASSLWGTYSNQPQHF TGTGCCAGCAGCTTGTGGGGGACTTATAGCAATCAGCCCCAGCATTTT
TRBD1 TRBJ2-2 NA TRBV19 CAGRDSSNTGELFF TGTGCCGGCCGGGACAGCTCGAACACCGGGGAGCTGTTTTTT
NA TRBJ2-1 NA TRBV19 CATRRASSYNEQFF TGTGCCACCCGTCGTGCGAGCTCCTACAATGAGCAGTTCTTC
NA TRBJ2-1 NA TRBV28 CASSSLGDNEQFF TGTGCCAGCAGTTCCTTAGGGGATAATGAGCAGTTCTTC
NA TRBJ2-1 NA TRBV4-3 CASSQAPSSYNEQFF TGCGCCAGCAGCCAAGCCCCCAGCTCCTACAATGAGCAGTTCTTC
TRBD1 TRBJ1-1 NA TRBV6-5 CASRSTGGQAEAFF TGTGCCAGCAGATCAACAGGGGGGCAAGCTGAAGCTTTCTTT
TRBD1 TRBJ1-6 medium-sized TRBV5-6 CASSRTGTSPLHF TGTGCCAGCAGCCGGACAGGGACTTCACCCCTCCACTTT
NA TRBJ1-1 NA TRBV7-9 CSSSLGGGVNTEAFF TGTTCCAGCAGCTTAGGGGGGGGAGTGAACACTGAAGCTTTCTTT
NA TRBJ1-5 NA TRBV25-1 CASSDLWRNQPQHF TGTGCCAGCAGTGATCTCTGGAGGAATCAGCCCCAGCATTTT
NA TRBJ1-2 few TRBV6-5 CASSYSGSYGYTF TGTGCCAGCAGTTACTCAGGGAGCTATGGCTACACCTTC
TRBD2 TRBJ2-1 NA TRBV25-1 CASSGERGGSGNEQFF TGTGCCAGCAGTGGGGAGCGGGGGGGCTCGGGTAATGAGCAGTTCTTC
TRBD1 TRBJ2-2 NA TRBV7-2 CASSKTGGGTGELFF TGTGCCAGCAGCAAGACAGGGGGCGGCACCGGGGAGCTGTTTTTT
NA TRBJ1-1 NA TRBV7-9 CATGLRLVGTEAFF TGTGCTACCGGTCTCCGTTTGGTTGGCACTGAAGCTTTCTTT
TRBD2 TRBJ2-3 NA TRBV7-3 CASSSRPGLADTQYF TGTGCCAGCAGCTCCCGACCCGGACTAGCTGATACGCAGTATTTT
NA TRBJ1-1 NA TRBV2 CASSAGNTEAFF TGTGCCAGCAGTGCAGGGAACACTGAAGCTTTCTTT